This T cell receptor beta chain was retrieved from a study of T cell changes during pregnancy in multiple sclerosis. Germline CDR1 reads SGHAT; CDR2 reads FQNNGV. The length of the CDR3 is 18 residues. V was pared by 5 bases and J by 4 bases, with 21 bases between. TCRdb's table, derived via immunoSEQ multiplex PCR, lists solely in-frame clones and lacks some. The sample holds roughly 51,000 clones, 94% seen once. Sequenced here: CD8+ T cells from peripheral blood mononuclear cells, sampled before pregnancy. The clonotype originates from a female donor with multiple sclerosis, enrolled in a pregnancy study. V is TRBV11-2 and J is TRBJ2-6; TRBD1 is a possible D gene (6 bases). The CDR3 sequence is CASSDSPYRAKGANVLTF. DNA for the CDR3: TGTGCCAGCAGCGACAGCCCGTACAGGGCTAAAGGGGCCAACGTCCTGACTTTC.